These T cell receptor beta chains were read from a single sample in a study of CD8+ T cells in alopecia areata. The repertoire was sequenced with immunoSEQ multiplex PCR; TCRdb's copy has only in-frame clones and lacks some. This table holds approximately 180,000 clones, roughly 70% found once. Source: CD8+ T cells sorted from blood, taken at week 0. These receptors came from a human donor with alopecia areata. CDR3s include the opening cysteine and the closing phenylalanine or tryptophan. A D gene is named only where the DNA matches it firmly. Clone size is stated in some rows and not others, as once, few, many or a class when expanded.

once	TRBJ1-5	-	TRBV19	TGTGCCAGTAGCGTGACAGCTGGAACGGGGTATAGCAATCAGCCCCAGCATTTT	CASSVTAGTGYSNQPQHF
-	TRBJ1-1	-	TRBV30	TGTGCCTGGAGTGTTAGGGTCGTGAACACTGAAGCTTTCTTT	CAWSVRVVNTEAFF
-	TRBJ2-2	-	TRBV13	TGTGCCATCCGACCCCTGGCCGGGGAGCTGTTTTTT	CAIRPLAGELFF
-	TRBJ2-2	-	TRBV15	TGTGCCACCAGCAGAGACTACTCGAACACCGGGGAGCTGTTTTTT	CATSRDYSNTGELFF
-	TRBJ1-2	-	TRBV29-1	TGCAGCGTTGAAGAGGCAGGGCCGACACCCAGTTTCTATGGCTACACCTTC	CSVEEAGPTPSFYGYTF
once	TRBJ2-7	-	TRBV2	TGTGCCCGGCAGGGAGACAAGTCCTACGAGCAGTACTTC	CARQGDKSYEQYF
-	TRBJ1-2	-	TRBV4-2	TGTGCCAGCAGCCAATCGCTGACGGGCTACACCTTC	CASSQSLTGYTF
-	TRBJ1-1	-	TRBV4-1	TGCGCCAGCAGCCAAGAAAGACTGAACACTGAAGCTTTCTTT	CASSQERLNTEAFF
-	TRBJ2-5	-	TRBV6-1	TGTGCCAGCAACCGTCTACAAGGAACACAAGAGACCCAGTACTTC	CASNRLQGTQETQYF
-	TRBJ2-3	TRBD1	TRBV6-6	TGTGCCAGCAGTCGCCAAAGGACAGGGCCAGATACGCAGTATTTT	CASSRQRTGPDTQYF
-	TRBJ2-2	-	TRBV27	TGTGCCAGCACCCCGGGGGGGCAGGGGGACTCCGGGGAGCTGTTTTTT	CASTPGGQGDSGELFF
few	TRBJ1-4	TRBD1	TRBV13	TGTGCCAGCAGCGGACAGGGCCCTAATGAAAAACTGTTTTTT	CASSGQGPNEKLFF
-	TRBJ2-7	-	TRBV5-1	TGCGCCAGCAGCTTGGAGGTAGCGGCCTCCTACGAGCAGTACTTC	CASSLEVAASYEQYF
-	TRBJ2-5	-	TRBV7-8	TGTGCCAGCAGCCCCCGGGGCGAGGAGACCCAGTACTTC	CASSPRGEETQYF
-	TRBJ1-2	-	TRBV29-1	TGCAGCGTTTTGGTGGGGGATATCTATGGCTACACCTTC	CSVLVGDIYGYTF
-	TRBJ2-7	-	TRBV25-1	TGTGCCAGCAGTGTTGGCAGGCTACCCTACGAGCAGTACTTC	CASSVGRLPYEQYF
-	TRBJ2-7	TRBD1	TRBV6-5	TGTGCCAGCAGCAAACGGACAGGGGGCTACGAGCAGTACTTC	CASSKRTGGYEQYF
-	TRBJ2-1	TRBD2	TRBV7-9	TGTGCCAGCAGCCCGCTAGCGGGCCTCTCCTACAATGAGCAGTTCTTC	CASSPLAGLSYNEQFF
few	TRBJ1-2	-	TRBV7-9	TGTGCCAGCAGCCCCAAAGTAGGGGCCGCCTATGGCTACACCTTC	CASSPKVGAAYGYTF
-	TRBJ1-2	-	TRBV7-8	TGTGCCAGCAGTCCCCTACAGGGTACTAACTATGGCTACACCTTC	CASSPLQGTNYGYTF
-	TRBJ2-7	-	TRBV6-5	TGTGCCAGCAGTTACGATCGAATGGGACGGCCGTACGAGCAGTACTTC	CASSYDRMGRPYEQYF
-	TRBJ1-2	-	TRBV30	TGTGCCTGGAGTGTAGACAGATCCGACTGGGGCTATGGCTACACCTTC	CAWSVDRSDWGYGYTF
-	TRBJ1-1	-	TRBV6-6	TGTGCCAGTAAAGCCACTGAAGCTTTCTTT	CASKATEAFF
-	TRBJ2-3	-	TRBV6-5	TGTGCCAGCAGTCCAGTGCGGGCAGATACGCAGTATTTT	CASSPVRADTQYF
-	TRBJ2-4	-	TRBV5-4	TGTGCCAGCAGCTTGCGAGGGACCCAAAGGGAAAACATTCAGTACTTC	CASSLRGTQRENIQYF
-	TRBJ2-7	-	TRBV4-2	TGTGCCAGCAGCCAATCGCGGGGTCCGTACGAGCAGTACTTC	CASSQSRGPYEQYF
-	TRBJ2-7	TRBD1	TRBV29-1	TGCAGCGTTGGCGGCGAGGGCCGGGACAGGGGCTTGGCCTACGAGCAGTACTTC	CSVGGEGRDRGLAYEQYF
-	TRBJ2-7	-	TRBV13	TGTGCCAGCAGCCTGGCTGATGAGCAGTACTTC	CASSLADEQYF
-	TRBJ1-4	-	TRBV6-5	TGTGCCAGCAGTTTAGCAGTAACTGAAAAACTGTTTTTT	CASSLAVTEKLFF
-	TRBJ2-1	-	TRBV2	TGTGCCAGCTTCTCGCCCCGCGGTGAGCAGTTCTTC	CASFSPRGEQFF
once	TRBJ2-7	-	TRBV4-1	TGCGCCAGCAGCCAAGTCTCGCGTATGGAAACCTACGAGCAGTACTTC	CASSQVSRMETYEQYF
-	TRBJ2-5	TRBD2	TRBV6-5	TGTGCCAGCAGTCTAGCGGGGGGGACCCAAGAGACCCAGTACTTC	CASSLAGGTQETQYF
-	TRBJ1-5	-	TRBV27	TGTGCCAGCAGTTTAGGGGGCACCAATCAGCCCCAGCATTTT	CASSLGGTNQPQHF